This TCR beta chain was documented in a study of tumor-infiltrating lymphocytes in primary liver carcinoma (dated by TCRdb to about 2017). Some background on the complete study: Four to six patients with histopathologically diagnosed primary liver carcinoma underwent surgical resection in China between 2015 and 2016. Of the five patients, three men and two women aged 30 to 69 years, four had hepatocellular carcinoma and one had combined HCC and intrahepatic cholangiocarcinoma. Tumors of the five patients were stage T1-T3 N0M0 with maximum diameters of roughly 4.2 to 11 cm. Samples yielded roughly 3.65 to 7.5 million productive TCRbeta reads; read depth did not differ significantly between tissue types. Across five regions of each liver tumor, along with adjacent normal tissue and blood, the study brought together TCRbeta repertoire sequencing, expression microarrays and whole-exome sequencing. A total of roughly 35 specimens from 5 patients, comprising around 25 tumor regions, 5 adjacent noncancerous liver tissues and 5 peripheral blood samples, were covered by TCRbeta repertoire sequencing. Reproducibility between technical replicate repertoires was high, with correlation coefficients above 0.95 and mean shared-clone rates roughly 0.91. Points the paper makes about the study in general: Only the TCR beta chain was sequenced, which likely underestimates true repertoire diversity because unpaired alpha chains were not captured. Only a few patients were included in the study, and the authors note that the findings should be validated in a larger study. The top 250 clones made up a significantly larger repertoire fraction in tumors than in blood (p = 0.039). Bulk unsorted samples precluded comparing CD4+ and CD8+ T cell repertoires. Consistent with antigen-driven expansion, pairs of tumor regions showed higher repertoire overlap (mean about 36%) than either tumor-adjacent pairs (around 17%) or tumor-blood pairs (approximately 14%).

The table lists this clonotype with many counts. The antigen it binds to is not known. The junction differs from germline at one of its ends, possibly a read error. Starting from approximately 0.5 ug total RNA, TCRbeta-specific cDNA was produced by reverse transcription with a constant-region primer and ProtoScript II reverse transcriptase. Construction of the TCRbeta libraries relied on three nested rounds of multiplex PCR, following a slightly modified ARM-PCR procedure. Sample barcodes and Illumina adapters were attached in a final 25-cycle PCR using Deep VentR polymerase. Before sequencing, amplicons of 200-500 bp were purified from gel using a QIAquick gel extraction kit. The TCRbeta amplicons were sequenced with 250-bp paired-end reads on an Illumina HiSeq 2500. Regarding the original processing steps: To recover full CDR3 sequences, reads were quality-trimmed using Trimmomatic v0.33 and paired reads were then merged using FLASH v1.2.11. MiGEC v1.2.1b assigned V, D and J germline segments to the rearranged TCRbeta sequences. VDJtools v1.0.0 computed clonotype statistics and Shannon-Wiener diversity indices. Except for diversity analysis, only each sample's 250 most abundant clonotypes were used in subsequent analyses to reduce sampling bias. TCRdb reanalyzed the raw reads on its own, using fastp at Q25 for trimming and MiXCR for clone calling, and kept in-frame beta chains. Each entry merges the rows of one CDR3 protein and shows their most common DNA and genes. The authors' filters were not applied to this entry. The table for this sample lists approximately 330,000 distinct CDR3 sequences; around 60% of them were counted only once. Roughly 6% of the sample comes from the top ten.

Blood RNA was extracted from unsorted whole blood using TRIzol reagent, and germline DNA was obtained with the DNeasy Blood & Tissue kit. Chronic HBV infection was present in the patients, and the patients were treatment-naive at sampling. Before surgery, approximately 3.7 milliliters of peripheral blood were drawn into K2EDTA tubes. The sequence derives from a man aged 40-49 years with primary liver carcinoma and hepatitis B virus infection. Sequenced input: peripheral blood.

The CDR3 loop reads CASSQAEGEQFF. The DNA sequence is given as TGTGCCAGCAGTCAAGCAGAGGGTGAGCAGTTCTTC. The chain was built from TRBV6-1 and TRBJ2-1; the D segment could be TRBD2, given 5 matching bases. The CDR3 numbers 12 residues from cysteine through phenylalanine. The DNA shown is the 36-base CDR3, in frame from base 1. The germline V gene gives CDR1 as MNHNS and CDR2 as SASEGT.